This TCR beta chain was recorded in a study of blood T cells in healthy people across ages. On the study more broadly: T cells yielded about one barcoded beta molecule per two cells through template switching.

Points on this clonotype: Antigen: not known. This may be a read error: a much more frequent sequence differs by one nucleotide.

This CDR3 region has 13 residues. CDR1 is SQVTM and CDR2 is ANQGSEA in the germline V gene. Trimming shortened V by 3 bases and J by 7 bases, and 16 bases separated the two germline ends. A J-beta primer mix and a sample-barcoded 5' primer were used in a second PCR of roughly 7 to 12 cycles. The authors tagged each cDNA molecule using a template-switch adaptor with 12 random nucleotides. Each CDR3 protein gets one entry after TCRdb re-called the 5' RACE reads with MiXCR. Of about 670,000 distinct CDR3 sequences in the sample, approximately 52% were seen once. General observations from the study: The fall in TCR beta diversity per million T cells was roughly linear with age.

The rearrangement links TRBV29-1 to TRBJ2-7, with D possibly TRBD2 on 5 matching bases. The source is an elderly woman in good health. The sequenced material came from blood. CDR3 nucleotide sequence: TGCAGCGTTGACAGGATCGACTACAATGAGCAGTACTTC. This codes for CSVDRIDYNEQYF.